The 2 T cell receptor beta chains presented below share a single source sample, sequenced in a study of radiotherapy plus CTLA-4 blockade in lung cancer. Profiling relied on immunoSEQ multiplex PCR, and the TCRdb table lists in-frame clones only, not all of them. The sample carries tens of thousands of clones, more than 85% recorded once. Sequencing used peripheral blood, obtained from a patient treated with radiotherapy plus ipilimumab. The source is a human donor with non-small cell lung cancer that progressed on radiotherapy plus ipilimumab.

J is TRBJ2-7 and V is TRBV7-9; 10 bases map to TRBD1. Trimming at V came to 5 bases and at J to 3 bases, leaving 4 bases not matched to a gene. The CDR3 consists of 14 residues. The V gene's germline CDR1 is SEHNR and CDR2 FQNEAQ (reference sequence). The CDR3 here is CASSPDRGFYEQYF. The CDR3 nucleotides read TGTGCCAGCAGCCCGGACAGGGGGTTCTACGAGCAGTACTTC.

The V call is TRBV4-3, the J call TRBJ2-1, with 9 bases identical to TRBD2. V was clipped by 0 bases and J by 4 bases; unmatched bases: 7. Germline CDR1 LGHNA, CDR2 YSLEER. The CDR3 totals 17 residues. CDR3 coding DNA: TGCGCCAGCAGCCAAGACCCAGCTAGCGGGGTTTACAATGAGCAGTTCTTC. Amino acid sequence: CASSQDPASGVYNEQFF.